This TCR beta chain was recovered during a study of beta chain features in type 1 diabetes. Study-wide points: The study found moderately but significantly shorter TCRB CDR3s in all four CD4+ subsets of Type 1 diabetes patients. A possible short-template PCR bias applies equally to patients and controls. At VDJ recombination sites, type 1 diabetes patients had fewer insertions and more deleted nucleotides.

Points on this clone: Antigen: not known.

Since all of the isolated RNA was reverse transcribed, expressed TCRB transcripts were what got sequenced. Only in-frame clones appear in the TCRdb table, and some are missing; sequencing was by immunoSEQ multiplex PCR. The repertoire holds 250,000 to 300,000 clones, with around an eighth as singletons. The CDR3 is 14 residues long. With V trimmed by 7 bases and J by 0 bases, 1 base remained unmatched. The germline V gene encodes CDR1 MNHEY and CDR2 SVGAGI. V is TRBV6-5 and J is TRBJ1-3; TRBD1 agrees at 9 bases. The sequencing sample was made of naive CD4+ T cells from blood. This clonotype was obtained from a man under 40 with type 1 diabetes. CDR3 coding DNA: TGTGCCAGCATGACAGGGGGCTCTGGAAACACCATATATTTT. Encoded protein: CASMTGGSGNTIYF.